This TCR beta chain was identified during a study of cytomegalovirus exposure and HLA in healthy donors. Study findings and constraints: The study designated some 180 TCR beta chains cytomegalovirus-associated.

Germline V lookup: CDR1 MNHNY, CDR2 SVGAGI (reference sequence). The CDR3 runs 16 residues. V was clipped by 5 bases and J by 6 bases; unmatched bases: 13. The repertoire was sequenced with immunoSEQ multiplex PCR; TCRdb's copy has only in-frame clones and lacks some. This repertoire shows 100,000 to 150,000 clones, around nine tenths found once; its top ten account for less than 2%. As regards this clone: The antigen is undetermined.

This sequence was found in a woman between 18 and 29 years old in good health and CMV-seronegative. The chain joins TRBV6-6 to TRBJ1-5; 7 bases line up with TRBD1. Material for sequencing was PBMCs. CDR3 sequence (DNA): TGTGCCAGCAGTCCCAACACAAGACAGGGAGGTCAGCCCCAGCATTTT. Its protein is CASSPNTRQGGQPQHF.